What follows are 6 T cell receptor beta chains derived from one specimen sequenced in a study of yellow fever vaccine responses in identical twins. TCRdb called the RT-PCR reads again in MiXCR, with one record for every CDR3 protein. Of about 3,800 distinct CDR3 sequences in the sample, about 90% were seen once. The specimen comprised T cells from blood (PBMCs), unsorted or a sorted subset (not recorded which), sampled before or after yellow fever vaccination (not recorded which). These receptors were obtained from a woman between 18 and 29 years old who received the yellow fever vaccine.

The chain combines TRBV24-1 with TRBJ2-5; D is perhaps TRBD2 (7 bases). V was cut by 3 bases and J by 2 bases, with 18 bases left in between. This CDR3 comprises 17 residues. CDR1 is KGHDR and CDR2 is SFDVKD in the germline V gene. The CDR3 loop reads CATSDPRLAGAQETQYF. The CDR3, as DNA: TGTGCCACCAGTGATCCCCGGCTGGCGGGGGCTCAAGAGACCCAGTACTTC.

This clonotype was seen just once. This sequence joins TRBV24-1 and TRBJ1-2, with D unclear. The CDR3 consists of 12 residues. Between the trimmed V and J ends, which lost 10 bases and 9 bases, there was a span of 17 bases. Germline CDR1 and CDR2: KGHDR and SFDVKD. The CDR3 loop is CATQGTSGSYTF. CDR3 coding DNA: TGTGCCACTCAAGGCACATCGGGTAGCTACACCTTC.

J is TRBJ2-7 and V is TRBV4-2; TRBD2 matches at 7 bases. V lost 2 bases, J lost 5 bases, and 12 bases stayed unmatched. CDR3 length: 16 amino acids. The germline V gene has CDR1 LGHNA and CDR2 YNFKEQ. The CDR3 loop is CASSQSLGLEEDEQYF. In DNA form, the CDR3 reads TGTGCCAGCAGCCAATCCCTCGGACTAGAGGAGGACGAGCAGTACTTC.

The J gene is TRBJ2-7, the V gene TRBV29-1; D is perhaps TRBD1 or TRBD2 (6 bases each). The V end lost 5 bases, the J end lost 6 bases, and 14 bases lay between the germline ends. Germline CDR1 and CDR2: SQVTM and ANQGSEA. This CDR3 has 12 residues. CDR3 coding DNA: TGCAGCGTTTTCGAGGGGGGAGGCGAGCAGTACTTC. Translated: CSVFEGGGEQYF.

The chain joins TRBV11-1 to TRBJ2-1, with a weak D call TRBD2 (5 bases). Germline CDR1 is SGHAT and CDR2 is FQDESV (reference sequence). V was trimmed by 0 bases and J by 4 bases, leaving 7 bases between them. The CDR3 sequence is 14 residues long. The CDR3 reads CASSLATSYNEQFF. The CDR3 DNA is TGTGCCAGCAGCTTAGCCACTAGTTACAATGAGCAGTTCTTC.

The rearrangement uses TRBV14 and TRBJ2-1, with D uncertain. The CDR3 length is 13 residues. CDR1 is SGHDN, CDR2 FVKESK, per germline. V was cut by 1 base and J by 9 bases, with 10 bases left in between. CDR3 protein: CASSQGVWGEQFF. DNA for the CDR3: TGTGCCAGCAGCCAAGGGGTCTGGGGTGAGCAGTTCTTC.